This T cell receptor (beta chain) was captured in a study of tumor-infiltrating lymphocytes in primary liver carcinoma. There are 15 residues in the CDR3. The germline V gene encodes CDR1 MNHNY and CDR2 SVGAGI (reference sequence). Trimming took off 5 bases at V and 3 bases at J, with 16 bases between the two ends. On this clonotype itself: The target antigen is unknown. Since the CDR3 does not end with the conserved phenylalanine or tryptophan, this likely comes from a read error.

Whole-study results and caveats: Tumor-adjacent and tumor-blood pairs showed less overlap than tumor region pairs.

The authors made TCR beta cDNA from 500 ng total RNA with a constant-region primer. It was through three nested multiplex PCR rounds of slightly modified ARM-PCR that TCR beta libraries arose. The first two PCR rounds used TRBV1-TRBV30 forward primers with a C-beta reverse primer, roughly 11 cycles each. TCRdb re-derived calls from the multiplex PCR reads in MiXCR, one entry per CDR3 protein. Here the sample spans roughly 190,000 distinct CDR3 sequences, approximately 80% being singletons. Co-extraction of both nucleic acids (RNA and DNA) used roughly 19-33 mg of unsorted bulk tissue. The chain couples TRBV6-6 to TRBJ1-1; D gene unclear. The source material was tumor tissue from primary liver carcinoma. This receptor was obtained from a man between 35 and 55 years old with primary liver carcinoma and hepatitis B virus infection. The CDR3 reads CASSIPSALDTEAFS. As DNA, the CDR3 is TGTGCCAGCAGTATTCCGTCCGCGCTGGACACTGAAGCTTTCTCT.